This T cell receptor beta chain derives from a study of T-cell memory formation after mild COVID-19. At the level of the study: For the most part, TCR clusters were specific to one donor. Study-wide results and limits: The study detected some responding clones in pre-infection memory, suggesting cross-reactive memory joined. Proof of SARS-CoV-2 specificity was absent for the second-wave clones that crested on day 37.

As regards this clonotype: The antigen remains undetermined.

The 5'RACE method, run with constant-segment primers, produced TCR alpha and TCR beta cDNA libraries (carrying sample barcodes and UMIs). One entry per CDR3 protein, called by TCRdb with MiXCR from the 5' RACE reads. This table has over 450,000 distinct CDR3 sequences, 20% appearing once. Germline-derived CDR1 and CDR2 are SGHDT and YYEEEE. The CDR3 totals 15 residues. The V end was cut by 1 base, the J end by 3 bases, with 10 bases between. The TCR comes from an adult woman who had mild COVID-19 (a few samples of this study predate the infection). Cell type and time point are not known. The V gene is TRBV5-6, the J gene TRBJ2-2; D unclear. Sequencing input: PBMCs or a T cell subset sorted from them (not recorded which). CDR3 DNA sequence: TGTGCCAGCAGCTTGTTCGACACGTACACCGGGGAGCTGTTTTTT. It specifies CASSLFDTYTGELFF.